This T cell receptor beta chain was retrieved from a study of blood T cell repertoires in COVID-19. Only in-frame clones appear in the TCRdb table, and some are missing; sequencing was by immunoSEQ multiplex PCR. Altogether 220,000 or so clones are present, approximately 86% being singletons, with the ten largest covering approximately 3.8%. Germline V lookup: CDR1 SGHAT, CDR2 FQNNGV. The V end was cut by 5 bases, the J end by 4 bases, with 9 bases between. This CDR3 is 13 amino acids long. The clonotype comes from a woman aged 80 or over with acute or convalescent COVID-19. The sample was peripheral blood. The chain links TRBV11-2 to TRBJ2-1; weak D call: TRBD1 (5 bases). For the CDR3, the DNA is TGTGCCAGCAGCACCGACAGATACAATGAGCAGTTCTTC. It specifies CASSTDRYNEQFF.